Presented here are 30 T cell receptor beta chains from one specimen sequenced in a study of CD8 T cells in Susac syndrome. An amount of RNA that ranged from 0.5 to 1 ug was reverse transcribed with random hexamers. Each CDR3 protein is one row after TCRdb ran MiXCR on the immunoSEQ multiplex PCR reads. This sample yields a few hundred thousand distinct CDR3 sequences, of which around 83% are seen a single time; 0.12% belongs to the top ten. The sequencing sample was made of CD8+ T cells from PBMCs. Source of these receptors: a human donor with multiple sclerosis.

The chain carries TRBV5-1 and TRBJ2-3; D may match TRBD1 or TRBD2 (5 bases each). The CDR3 runs to 16 residues. Germline V CDR1 and CDR2: SGHRS, YFSETQ. Trimming removed 6 bases at V and 6 bases at J, with 23 bases between. CDR3 DNA sequence: TGCGCCAGCACCCCTCTACTCAGGGAAAGAGGGGATACGCAGTATTTT. Its translation is CASTPLLRERGDTQYF.

The gene calls are TRBV29-1 and TRBJ1-1; TRBD1 matches 9 bases. V shed 4 bases, J shed 7 bases, and the junction held 7 bases outside the gene matches. Germline V CDR1 and CDR2: SQVTM, ANQGSEA. This CDR3 has 13 residues. CDR3 bases: TGCAGCGTTGGCGGGGGACAGGGTCATGAAGCTTTCTTT. Its protein is CSVGGGQGHEAFF. The complete variable domain, with remaining parts taken from reference TRBV29-1 and TRBJ1-1, reads SAVISQKPSRDICQRGTSLTIQCQVDSQVTMMFWYRQQPGQSLTLIATANQGSEATYESGFVIDKFPISRPNLTFSTLTVSNMSPEDSSIYLCSVGGGQGHEAFFGQGTRLTVV.

The count of this clonotype is one. The V gene is TRBV27, the J gene TRBJ2-3; TRBD2 agrees at 7 bases. The germline V gene has CDR1 MNHEY and CDR2 SMNVEV (reference sequence). Trimming removed 4 bases from V and 2 bases from J; junction bases left unmatched: 9. There are 16 residues in the CDR3. In DNA form, the CDR3 reads TGTGCCAGCAGTTCGAGTCTAGCGGACAACACAGATACGCAGTATTTT. Translating gives CASSSSLADNTDTQYF.

This chain joins TRBV3-1 and TRBJ1-1; no firm D call. CDR1 and CDR2 from the germline V gene are LGHDT and YNNKEL (reference sequence). V was clipped by 0 bases and J by 7 bases, with 15 bases between them. The length of the CDR3 is 15 residues. CDR3 coding DNA: TGTGCCAGCAGCCAAGAGATGACACCGGTCGGTGAAGCTTTCTTT. Translated: CASSQEMTPVGEAFF.

The chain combines TRBV6-1 with TRBJ1-1; 7 bases agree with TRBD1. The V gene end was trimmed by 6 bases and the J gene end by 4 bases; junction bases not matched to a gene: 8. The CDR3 contains 14 residues. Germline CDR1 MNHNS, CDR2 SASEGT. The CDR3 sequence is CASRLQGDGTEAFF. Here the CDR3 DNA reads TGTGCCAGCAGGCTTCAGGGGGACGGCACTGAAGCTTTCTTT.

The rearrangement uses TRBV27 and TRBJ2-7; tentatively, D is TRBD1 or TRBD2 (5 bases each). The germline V gene encodes CDR1 MNHEY and CDR2 SMNVEV (reference sequence). Trimming cost V 2 bases and J 10 bases, with 18 bases left between them. CDR3 length: 14 amino acids. The CDR3 DNA follows: TGTGCCAGCAGTTTAGCCACAGAGGGGCTAAGACAGTACTTC. Residues: CASSLATEGLRQYF.

The CDR3 nucleotides are TGTGCCAGCAGTGAATTAGAACGGACAGAAAATCAGCCCCAGCATTTT. It encodes CASSELERTENQPQHF. V usage is TRBV2 and J usage is TRBJ1-5; possibly TRBD1 for D (6 bases). Trimming left V 2 bases short and J 4 bases short, with 15 bases between. This CDR3 spans 16 amino acids. Germline V gene lookup returns CDR1 SNHLY and CDR2 FYNNEI.

V is TRBV6-5 and J is TRBJ2-7; a weak D match, TRBD1 (6 bases). The CDR3 sequence is 15 residues long. CDR1 is MNHEY, CDR2 SVGAGI, per germline. V was cut by 1 base and J by 3 bases, with 13 bases left in between. CDR3 residues: CASSYYGQRHYEQYF. CDR3 nucleotides: TGTGCCAGCAGTTACTACGGACAGCGTCACTACGAGCAGTACTTC.

The J gene is TRBJ2-2, the V gene TRBV30; the D is unclear. With 2 bases removed from V and 3 bases from J, the gap between germline ends came to 16 bases. The CDR3 loop spans 16 amino acids. Germline values: CDR1 GTSNPN, CDR2 SVGIG (reference sequence). CDR3 sequence (DNA): TGTGCCTGGAGTCGAGTGGCAGGATTGGACACCGGGGAGCTGTTTTTT. Translating gives CAWSRVAGLDTGELFF.

This clonotype was picked up a small number of times. The J gene is TRBJ2-1, the V gene TRBV19; D gene unclear. Germline V gene lookup returns CDR1 LNHDA and CDR2 SQIVND (reference sequence). CDR3 length: 14 amino acids. V lost 1 base, J lost 3 bases, and 7 bases lay in between. The chain's CDR3 is CASSIVSVYNEQFF. CDR3 DNA sequence: TGTGCCAGTAGTATAGTCTCCGTCTACAATGAGCAGTTCTTC.

The chain carries TRBV5-6 and TRBJ2-3, with a tentative D call TRBD2 (6 bases). V shed 7 bases and J shed 5 bases, with 20 bases lying between them. The CDR3 is 15 amino acids. The germline CDR1 and CDR2 sequences are SGHDT and YYEEEE. This chain's CDR3 is CASLAEADGLDTQYF. CDR3 coding DNA: TGTGCCAGCTTAGCGGAGGCAGACGGATTAGATACGCAGTATTTT.

V is TRBV6-5 and J is TRBJ2-2; D possibly corresponds to TRBD1 (6 bases). The CDR3 runs 13 residues. The germline gives CDR1 MNHEY, CDR2 SVGAGI. Trimming cost V 5 bases and J 4 bases, with 8 bases left between them. In DNA form, the CDR3 reads TGTGCCAGCAGTAAGGGGGTCACCGGGGAGCTGTTTTTT. Residues: CASSKGVTGELFF.

The gene calls are TRBV11-2 and TRBJ2-7; D is perhaps TRBD2 (6 bases). V was clipped by 0 bases and J by 5 bases, with 17 bases between them. The V gene's germline CDR1 is SGHAT and CDR2 FQNNGV. The CDR3 has 16 amino acids. The CDR3 DNA reads TGTGCCAGCAGCTTAGATGGGGACTCCCGGGCCCACGAGCAGTACTTC. It codes for CASSLDGDSRAHEQYF. Combining the CDR3 with reference TRBV11-2 and TRBJ2-7 gives the whole variable domain EAGVAQSPRYKIIEKRQSVAFWCNPISGHATLYWYQQILGQGPKLLIQFQNNGVVDDSQLPKDRFSAERLKGVDSTLKIQPAKLEDSAVYLCASSLDGDSRAHEQYFGPGTRLTVT.

The genes are TRBV19 and TRBJ2-1; 7 nucleotides match TRBD2. The V and J ends lost 0 bases and 4 bases, in that order; junction bases with no gene match: 3. The CDR3 totals 15 residues. Germline-derived CDR1 and CDR2 are LNHDA and SQIVND (reference sequence). The CDR3 DNA sequence: TGTGCCAGTAGTATAGAGGGTAGCGGGTACAATGAGCAGTTCTTC. Translating it yields CASSIEGSGYNEQFF.

This chain connects TRBV3-1 to TRBJ1-4; TRBD1 matches 7 bases. CDR1 is LGHDT, CDR2 YNNKEL, per germline (reference sequence). The trim removed 4 bases at V and 6 bases at J, leaving 11 bases unmatched. The CDR3 is 16 amino acids. The CDR3 sequence: CASSRLTGRPDEKLFF. The CDR3, as DNA: TGTGCCAGCAGCCGCTTGACAGGGCGCCCAGATGAAAAACTGTTTTTT.

The chain recombines TRBV20-1 with TRBJ1-2; 7 nucleotides agree with TRBD1. Germline V gene data show CDR1 as DFQATT and CDR2 as SNEGSKA (reference sequence). After removal of 6 bases from V and 7 bases from J, the junction contained 8 bases not matched to a gene. The CDR3 length is 12 residues. The CDR3, as DNA: TGCAGTGCGGAGACAGGGTGGTCTGGCTACACCTTC. It specifies CSAETGWSGYTF.

V gene TRBV6-5 combines with J gene TRBJ2-1; possible D gene TRBD2, 6 bases. V was clipped by 0 bases and J by 7 bases, with 16 bases between them. This CDR3 has 16 amino acids. Germline assignment: CDR1 MNHEY and CDR2 SVGAGI. CDR3: CASSYSASGLLNEQFF. DNA for the CDR3: TGTGCCAGCAGTTACTCGGCCAGCGGGTTATTAAATGAGCAGTTCTTC.

The chain couples TRBV28 to TRBJ2-1, with a tentative D call TRBD1 (6 bases). CDR1 and CDR2 from the germline V gene are MDHEN and SYDVKM. The CDR3 totals 15 residues. Trimming stripped 6 bases from V and 1 base from J, with 13 bases between. As DNA, the CDR3 is TGTGCCAGCAGCCCCCACCAGGGGTCCTACAATGAGCAGTTCTTC. Translated: CASSPHQGSYNEQFF.

The V and J genes are TRBV4-1 and TRBJ2-1; 9 bases align to TRBD1. The CDR3 is made up of 16 amino acids. The germline gives CDR1 MGHRA, CDR2 YSYEKL. The J segment lost 4 bases and the V segment lost 0 bases, leaving 4 bases of the junction unmatched. In DNA, the CDR3 is TGCGCCAGCAGCCAAGAGTCCGGGACAGGGTACAATGAGCAGTTCTTC. Translated: CASSQESGTGYNEQFF.

V and J are TRBV19 and TRBJ2-7; unclear D gene. Between the trimmed V and J ends, which lost 2 bases and 2 bases, there was a span of 16 bases. Germline CDR1 LNHDA, CDR2 SQIVND (reference sequence). The CDR3 totals 16 residues. CDR3 in amino acids: CASSISLGTSTYEQYF. In DNA, the CDR3 is TGTGCCAGTAGTATATCTTTGGGAACATCAACCTACGAGCAGTACTTC.

V usage is TRBV27 and J usage is TRBJ1-2, with TRBD1 matching 12 bases. Germline trimming cut 5 bases from V and 3 bases from J; bases unmatched to any gene: 4. CDR1 is MNHEY and CDR2 is SMNVEV in the germline V gene (reference sequence). The CDR3 runs to 15 residues. Written as DNA, the CDR3 is TGTGCCAGCAGTCCAGGGACAGGGGGCTACTATGGCTACACCTTC. This sequence encodes CASSPGTGGYYGYTF.

This clonotype was seen more than once but under ten times. The junction differs from germline at one of its ends, possibly a read error. The rearrangement links TRBV27 to TRBJ2-2; 8 positions match TRBD2. The CDR3 runs 19 residues. Germline CDR1 is MNHEY and CDR2 is SMNVEV (reference sequence). CDR3 coding DNA: TGTGCCAGCAGTATTAACCCGGGACTAGAAGTTTCGAACACCGGGGAGCTTTTTTTT. Encoded protein: CASSINPGLEVSNTGELFF.

The V gene is TRBV27, the J gene TRBJ2-2; TRBD1 aligns across 7 bases. V lost 5 bases, J lost 8 bases, and 8 bases stayed unmatched. Germline V gene lookup returns CDR1 MNHEY and CDR2 SMNVEV (reference sequence). This CDR3 spans 14 amino acids. CDR3 sequence reads: CASSPRQGRGELFF. CDR3 bases: TGTGCCAGCAGTCCGAGACAGGGAAGAGGGGAGCTGTTTTTT.

This chain links TRBV20-1 with TRBJ2-1; a weak D match, TRBD2 (6 bases). Germline V CDR1 and CDR2: DFQATT, SNEGSKA (reference sequence). The CDR3 has 14 residues. The V end lost 3 bases, the J end lost 4 bases, and 13 bases lay between the germline ends. CDR3 amino acids: CSAREGGFYNEQFF. The CDR3 DNA sequence: TGCAGTGCTAGGGAGGGAGGCTTTTACAATGAGCAGTTCTTC.

V is TRBV6-1 and J is TRBJ2-3; 9 nucleotides line up with TRBD2. There are 17 residues in the CDR3. V shed 2 bases and J 4 bases; nucleotides not matched to a gene: 10. Germline lookup yields CDR1 MNHNS and CDR2 SASEGT. DNA for the CDR3: TGTGCCAGCAGTGAACGGGGAGTTCAGCGGGGGGCAGATACGCAGTATTTT. The encoded protein is CASSERGVQRGADTQYF.

The chain uses TRBV30 and TRBJ2-1; 12 nucleotides match TRBD2. The germline V gene encodes CDR1 GTSNPN and CDR2 SVGIG (reference sequence). There are 15 residues in the CDR3. The trim removed 2 bases at V and 5 bases at J, leaving 4 bases unmatched. This CDR3 is CAWSRLAGVNNEQFF. DNA for the CDR3: TGTGCCTGGAGTCGACTAGCGGGGGTTAACAATGAGCAGTTCTTC.

This clonotype was detected only once. The chain couples TRBV10-3 to TRBJ2-7; D gene uncertain. The CDR3 extends over 13 amino acids. Germline V gene sequence: CDR1 ENHRY, CDR2 SYGVKD. V was clipped by 0 bases and J by 3 bases, with 6 bases between them. Here the CDR3 reads CAISESVLYEQYF. CDR3 nucleotides: TGTGCCATCAGTGAGTCGGTGCTCTACGAGCAGTACTTC.

V is TRBV12-3 or TRBV12-4 and J is TRBJ2-7; 8 bases match TRBD2. The J segment lost 5 bases and the V segment lost 8 bases, leaving 5 bases of the junction unmatched. The CDR3 extends over 12 amino acids. CDR3 amino acids: CASLGLDDEQYF. The CDR3 nucleotides read TGTGCCAGCCTGGGACTAGACGACGAGCAGTACTTC.

This clonotype has just one count. The rearrangement uses TRBV4-1 and TRBJ1-5, with TRBD1 identical over 9 bases. The CDR3 is 16 residues long. Trimming cost V 0 bases and J 7 bases; bases outside gene matches: 7. The germline gives CDR1 MGHRA, CDR2 YSYEKL. The CDR3 here is CASSQDLEDRGQPQHF. CDR3 coding DNA: TGCGCCAGCAGCCAAGATTTGGAGGACAGGGGCCAGCCCCAGCATTTT.

The chain joins TRBV12-3 or TRBV12-4 to TRBJ2-1, with a tentative D call TRBD2 (5 bases). This CDR3 has 15 residues. V dropped 6 bases and J dropped 9 bases, with 21 bases sitting between them. Here the CDR3 DNA reads TGTGCCAGCAGCCTAGCCCCCCGCCTGATGGGTGAGCAGTTCTTC. The encoded protein is CASSLAPRLMGEQFF.